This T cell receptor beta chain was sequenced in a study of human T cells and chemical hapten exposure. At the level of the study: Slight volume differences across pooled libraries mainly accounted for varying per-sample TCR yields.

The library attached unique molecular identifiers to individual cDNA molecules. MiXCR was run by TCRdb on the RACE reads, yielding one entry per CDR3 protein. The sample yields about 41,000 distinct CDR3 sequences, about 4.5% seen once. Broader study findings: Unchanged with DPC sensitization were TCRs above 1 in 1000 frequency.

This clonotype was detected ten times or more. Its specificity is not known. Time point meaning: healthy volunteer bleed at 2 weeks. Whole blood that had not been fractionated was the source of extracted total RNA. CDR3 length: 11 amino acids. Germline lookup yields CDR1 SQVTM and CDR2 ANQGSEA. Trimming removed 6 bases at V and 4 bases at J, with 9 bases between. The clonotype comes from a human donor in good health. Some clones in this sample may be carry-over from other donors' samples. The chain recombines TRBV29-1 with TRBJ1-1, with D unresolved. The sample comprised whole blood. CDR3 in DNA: TGCAGCGTCCGTATGGGCACTGAAGCTTTCTTT. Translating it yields CSVRMGTEAFF. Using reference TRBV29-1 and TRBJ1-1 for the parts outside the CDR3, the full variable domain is SAVISQKPSRDICQRGTSLTIQCQVDSQVTMMFWYRQQPGQSLTLIATANQGSEATYESGFVIDKFPISRPNLTFSTLTVSNMSPEDSSIYLCSVRMGTEAFFGQGTRLTVV.